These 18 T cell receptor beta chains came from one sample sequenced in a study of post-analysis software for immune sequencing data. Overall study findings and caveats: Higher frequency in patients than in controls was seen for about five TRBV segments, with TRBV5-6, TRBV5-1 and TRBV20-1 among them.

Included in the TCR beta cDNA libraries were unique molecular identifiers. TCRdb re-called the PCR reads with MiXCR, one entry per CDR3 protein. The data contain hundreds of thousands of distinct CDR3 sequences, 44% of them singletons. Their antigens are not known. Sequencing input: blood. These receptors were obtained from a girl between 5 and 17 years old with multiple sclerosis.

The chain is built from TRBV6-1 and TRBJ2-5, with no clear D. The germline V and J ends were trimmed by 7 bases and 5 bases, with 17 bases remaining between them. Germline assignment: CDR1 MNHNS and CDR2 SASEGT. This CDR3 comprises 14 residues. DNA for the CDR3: TGTGCCAGCACCGAAAGTACAGTATTCGAGACCCAGTACTTC. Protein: CASTESTVFETQYF.

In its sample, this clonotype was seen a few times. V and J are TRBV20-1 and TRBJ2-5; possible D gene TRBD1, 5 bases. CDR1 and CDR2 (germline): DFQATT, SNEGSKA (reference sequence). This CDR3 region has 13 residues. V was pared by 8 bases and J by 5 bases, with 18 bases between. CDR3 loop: CSPRWGLRETQYF. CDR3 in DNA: TGCAGTCCCCGATGGGGCCTCCGGGAGACCCAGTACTTC.

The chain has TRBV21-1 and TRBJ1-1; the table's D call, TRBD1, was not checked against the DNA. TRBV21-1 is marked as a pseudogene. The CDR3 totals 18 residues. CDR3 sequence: CASSPPRPSTGANTEAFF. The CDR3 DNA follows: TGTGCCAGCAGCCCTCCACGTCCCTCGACAGGGGCGAACACTGAAGCTTTCTTT.

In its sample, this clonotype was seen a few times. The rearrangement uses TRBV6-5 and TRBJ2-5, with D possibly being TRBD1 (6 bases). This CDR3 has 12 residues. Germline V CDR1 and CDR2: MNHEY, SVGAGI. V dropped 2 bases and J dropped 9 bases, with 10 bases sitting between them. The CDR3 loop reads CASSYPQGPQYF. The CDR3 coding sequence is TGTGCCAGCAGTTACCCACAGGGACCCCAGTACTTC.

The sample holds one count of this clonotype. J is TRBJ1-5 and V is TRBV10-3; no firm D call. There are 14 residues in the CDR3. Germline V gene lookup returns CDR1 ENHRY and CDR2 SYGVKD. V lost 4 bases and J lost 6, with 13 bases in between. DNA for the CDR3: TGTGCCATCAGTGCCCAGGCGGGGAGTCAGCCCCAGCATTTT. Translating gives CAISAQAGSQPQHF.

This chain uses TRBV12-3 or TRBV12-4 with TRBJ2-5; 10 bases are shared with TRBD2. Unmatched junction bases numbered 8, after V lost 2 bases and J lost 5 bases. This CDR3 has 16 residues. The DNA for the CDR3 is TGTGCCAGCAGTTTAAGCTTGAGCGGGAGGGCGGAGACCCAGTACTTC. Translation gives CASSLSLSGRAETQYF.

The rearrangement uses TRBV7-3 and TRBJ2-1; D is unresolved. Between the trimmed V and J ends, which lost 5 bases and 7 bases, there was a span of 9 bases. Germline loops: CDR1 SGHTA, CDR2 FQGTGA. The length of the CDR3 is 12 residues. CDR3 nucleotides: TGTGCCAGCAGCCGCTTGGGGAATGAGCAGTTCTTC. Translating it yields CASSRLGNEQFF.

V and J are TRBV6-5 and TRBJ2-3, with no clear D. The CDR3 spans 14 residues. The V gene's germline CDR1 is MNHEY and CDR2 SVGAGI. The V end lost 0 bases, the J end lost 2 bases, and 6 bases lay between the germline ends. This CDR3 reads CASSYSKPTDTQYF. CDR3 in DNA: TGTGCCAGCAGTTACTCGAAGCCCACAGATACGCAGTATTTT.

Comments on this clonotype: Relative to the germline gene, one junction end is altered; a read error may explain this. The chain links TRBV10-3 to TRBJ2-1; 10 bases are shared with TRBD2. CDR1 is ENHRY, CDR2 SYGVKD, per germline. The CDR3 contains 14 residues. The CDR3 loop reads CAISIKGLAHERFF. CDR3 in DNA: TGTGCCATCAGCATTAAGGGACTAGCGCATGAGCGGTTCTTC.

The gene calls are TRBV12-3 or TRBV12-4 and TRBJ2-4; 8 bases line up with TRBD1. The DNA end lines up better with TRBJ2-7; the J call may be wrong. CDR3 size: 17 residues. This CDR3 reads CASSLGDRRSFSYEQYF. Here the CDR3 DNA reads TGTGCCAGCAGTTTAGGGGACAGGAGGTCTTTCTCCTACGAGCAGTACTTC.

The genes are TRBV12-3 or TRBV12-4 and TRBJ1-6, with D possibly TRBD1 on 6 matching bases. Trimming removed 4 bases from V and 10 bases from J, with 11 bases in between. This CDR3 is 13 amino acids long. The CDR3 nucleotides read TGTGCCAGCAGTTGGGGGGCAAGGTCACCCCTCCACTTT. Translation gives CASSWGARSPLHF.

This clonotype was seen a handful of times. The DNA for the CDR3 is TGTGCCAGCAGCTTAGAGGGGGCGCTTGGTAATAGCAATCAGCCCCAGCATTTT. Protein sequence: CASSLEGALGNSNQPQHF. This rearrangement joins TRBV7-8 to TRBJ1-5, with 7 bases aligning to TRBD1. Germline CDR1 and CDR2: SGHVS and FQNEAQ. The CDR3 is made up of 18 amino acids. The trim removed 1 base at V and 0 bases at J, leaving 9 bases unmatched. Looking up the rest from reference TRBV7-8 and TRBJ1-5 gives the full variable domain: GAGVSQSPRYKVAKRGQDVALRCDPISGHVSLFWYQQALGQGPEFLTYFQNEAQLDKSGLPSDRFFAERPEGSVSTLKIQRTQQEDSAVYLCASSLEGALGNSNQPQHFGDGTRLSIL.

CDR3 nucleotides: TGTGCCAGCAGTGAGAACTCAGCCAAAAACATTCAGTACTTC. Encoded protein: CASSENSAKNIQYF. The rearrangement joins TRBV2 to TRBJ2-4; D unresolved. The CDR3 sequence is 14 residues long. V was trimmed by 3 bases and J by 0 bases, leaving 6 bases between them. In germline, CDR1 is SNHLY, CDR2 FYNNEI.

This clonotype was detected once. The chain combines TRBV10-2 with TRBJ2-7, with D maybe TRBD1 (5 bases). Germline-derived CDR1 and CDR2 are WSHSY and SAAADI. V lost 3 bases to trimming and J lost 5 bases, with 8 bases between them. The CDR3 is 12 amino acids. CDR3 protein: CASSDVGDEQYF. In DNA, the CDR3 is TGCGCCAGCAGTGATGTAGGGGACGAGCAGTACTTC.

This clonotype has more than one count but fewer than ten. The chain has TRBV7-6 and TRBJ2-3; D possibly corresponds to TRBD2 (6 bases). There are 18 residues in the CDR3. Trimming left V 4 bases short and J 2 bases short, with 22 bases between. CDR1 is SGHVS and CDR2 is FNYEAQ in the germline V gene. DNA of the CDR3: TGTGCCAGCAGCTCCCAACCTGCGGGGCTAGCAAACACAGATACGCAGTATTTT. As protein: CASSSQPAGLANTDTQYF. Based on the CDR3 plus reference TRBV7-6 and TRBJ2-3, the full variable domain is GAGVSQSPRYKVTKRGQDVALRCDPISGHVSLYWYRQALGQGPEFLTYFNYEAQQDKSGLPNDRFSAERPEGSISTLTIQRTEQRDSAMYRCASSSQPAGLANTDTQYFGPGTRLTVL.

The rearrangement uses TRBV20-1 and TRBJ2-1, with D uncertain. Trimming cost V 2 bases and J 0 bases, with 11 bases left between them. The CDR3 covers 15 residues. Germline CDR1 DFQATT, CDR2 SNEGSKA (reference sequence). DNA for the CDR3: TGCAGTGCTAGATTTGGGGTGAGCTCCTACAATGAGCAGTTCTTC. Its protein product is CSARFGVSSYNEQFF.

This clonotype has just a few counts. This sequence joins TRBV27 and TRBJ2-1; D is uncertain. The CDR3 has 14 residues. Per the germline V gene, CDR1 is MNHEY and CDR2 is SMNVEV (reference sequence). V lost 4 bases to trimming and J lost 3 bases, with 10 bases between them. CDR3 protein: CASSYQHGYNEQFF. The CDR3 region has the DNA TGTGCCAGCAGTTACCAGCACGGCTACAATGAGCAGTTCTTC.

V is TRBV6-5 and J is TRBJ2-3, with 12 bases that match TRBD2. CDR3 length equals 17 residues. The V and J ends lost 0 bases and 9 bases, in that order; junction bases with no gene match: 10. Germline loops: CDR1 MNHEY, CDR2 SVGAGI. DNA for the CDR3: TGTGCCAGCAGTTACTCCCGGACTAGCGGGGCGAGGGGAACGCAGTATTTT. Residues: CASSYSRTSGARGTQYF.